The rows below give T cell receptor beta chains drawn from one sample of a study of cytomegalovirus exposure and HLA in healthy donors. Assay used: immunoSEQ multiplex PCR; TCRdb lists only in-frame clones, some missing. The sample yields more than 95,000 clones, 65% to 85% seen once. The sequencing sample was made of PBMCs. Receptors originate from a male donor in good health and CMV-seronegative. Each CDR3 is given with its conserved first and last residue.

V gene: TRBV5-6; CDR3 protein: CASSSGGLAGWWGTDTQYF
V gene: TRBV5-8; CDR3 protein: CASSLVSGTTPHEQFF
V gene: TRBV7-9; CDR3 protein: CASSLDFGRGTEAFF
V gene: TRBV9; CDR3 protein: CASSADNEQFF
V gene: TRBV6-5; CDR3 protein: CASSYLGHSETQYF
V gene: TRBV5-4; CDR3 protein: CASSLPSAAEAFF
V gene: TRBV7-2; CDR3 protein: CASSLMGQATNEKLFF
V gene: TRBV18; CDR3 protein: CASSPRDTRNEQYF
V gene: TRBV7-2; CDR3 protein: CASSLWTSGYSYEQYF
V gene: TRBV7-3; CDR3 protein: CASSPGGAYNEQFF
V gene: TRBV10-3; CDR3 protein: CAISESAGSTDTQYF
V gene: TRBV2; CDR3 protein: CAKDRDMNTEAFF
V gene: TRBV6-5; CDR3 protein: CASTRTAGTEAFF
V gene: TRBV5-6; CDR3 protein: CASSSPISESNTGELFF
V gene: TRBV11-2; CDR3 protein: CASSFGQANQPQHF
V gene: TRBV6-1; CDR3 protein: CASSSQLVNTEAFF
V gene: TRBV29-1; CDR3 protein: CSVEDWTGFSYEQYF
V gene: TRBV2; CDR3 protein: CASSEYRPYGYTF
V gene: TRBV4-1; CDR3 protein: CASSHPGGGGQTQYF
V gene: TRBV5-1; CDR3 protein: CASSARGIDSNQPQHF
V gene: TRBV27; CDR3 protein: CASSLFTSYTGELFF
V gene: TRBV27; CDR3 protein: CASRQSGRAMWETQYF
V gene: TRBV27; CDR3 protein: CASSHADTQYF
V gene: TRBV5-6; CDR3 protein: CASSLQAGAYNEQFF
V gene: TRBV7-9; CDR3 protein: CASSLTGGAHEQYF
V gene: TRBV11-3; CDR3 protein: CASSPVYGRNEQFF
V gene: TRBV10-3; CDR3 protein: CAISESRQGKTNYGYTF
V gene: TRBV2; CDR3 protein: CASSGTSGRLSTDTQYF
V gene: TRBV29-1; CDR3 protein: CSLHRVTGGEQYF
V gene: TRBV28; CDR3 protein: CASSSVPREQFF
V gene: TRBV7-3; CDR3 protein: CASSRGIAGQGVSYEQYF
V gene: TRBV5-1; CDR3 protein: CASNLLPGQGGNSYEQYF
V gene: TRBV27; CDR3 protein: CASITGGAGNTEAFF
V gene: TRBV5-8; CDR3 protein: CASSAPGTGGRNIQYF
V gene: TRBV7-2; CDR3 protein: CASSPGQGVHQPQHF
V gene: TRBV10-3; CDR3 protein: CAISEYGVTDTQYF
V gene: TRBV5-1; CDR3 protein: CASSLMAGGLNTEAFF
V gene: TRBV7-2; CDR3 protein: CASSRDTLTDTQYF
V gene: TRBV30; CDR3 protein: CAWRPGTTYYNEQFF
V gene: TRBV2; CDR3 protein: CASTDGATNEKLFF
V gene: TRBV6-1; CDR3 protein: CASKSDRATEAFF
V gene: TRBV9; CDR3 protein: CASSARSPPGLHEQYF
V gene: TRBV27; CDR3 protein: CASSLGHGETQYF
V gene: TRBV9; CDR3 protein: CASSVGSGTGWGNEQFF
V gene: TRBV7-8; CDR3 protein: CASSLKARGQGSDTQYF
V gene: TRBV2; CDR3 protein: CASVTESANNEQFF
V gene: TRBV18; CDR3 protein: CASSPPASGPYGYTF
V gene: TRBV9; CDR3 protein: CASSVEVGEQYF
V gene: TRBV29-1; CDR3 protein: CSVSTGANVLTF
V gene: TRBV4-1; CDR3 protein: CASSPLAGGVSGANVLTF
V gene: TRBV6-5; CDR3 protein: CASSFQPGLDSPLHF
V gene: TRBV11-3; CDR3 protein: CASRSDRETFGEQYF
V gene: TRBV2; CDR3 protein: CASRVDRATNEKLFF